This TCR beta chain derives from a study of blood T cell repertoires in COVID-19. How the authors handled the data: Estimation of nucleated cell counts was performed using reference gene primer amplification. The table came from immunoSEQ multiplex PCR; TCRdb's copy has only in-frame clones and leaves some out. The DNA gave D and trimming, while V, J and clone size come from that table. The sample holds 140,000 to 150,000 clones; 81% are singletons and the top ten take around 8.4%. The V end was cut by 3 bases, the J end by 7 bases, with 6 bases between. The germline CDR1 and CDR2 sequences are SGHVS and FQNEAQ. This CDR3 spans 12 amino acids.

Sequenced input: peripheral blood. The TCR originated in a human donor in a cohort sampled during active COVID-19. V gene TRBV7-8 combines with J gene TRBJ1-4; D remains unclear. The CDR3 region is CASSFHSEKLFF. In nucleotides, the CDR3 is TGTGCCAGCAGCTTCCACAGTGAAAAACTGTTTTTT.